This T cell receptor beta chain is drawn from a study of T cells in Graves' hyperthyroidism and ophthalmopathy. At the level of the study: Peripheral blood draws took place at initial diagnosis, ahead of any treatment. Study-wide findings and caveats: Stable hyperthyroidism was told apart from ophthalmopathy by a model built on 13 V-J features. Blood also held most thyroid clonotypes expanded beyond 0.001.

About this clonotype itself: The antigen remains undetermined.

When ophthalmopathy did not progress within 18 months, Graves' hyperthyroidism was considered stable. Authors of the study amplified TCR beta CDR3 regions from RNA transcripts. Using the HTBI primer set, a first-round RT-PCR was run on the TCR CDR3. TCRdb re-analysed the multiplex PCR reads in MiXCR, keeping a single row per CDR3 protein. The data contain around 200,000 distinct CDR3 sequences, around 16% of them singletons. The V gene lost 1 base and the J gene lost 11 bases, with 8 bases spanning the gap. This CDR3 is built from 11 residues. The J gene is TRBJ2-5, the V gene TRBV12-3 or TRBV12-4, with D possibly matching TRBD1 (5 bases). Input material: blood. The sequence derives from a man in his forties or fifties with Graves' hyperthyroidism. CDR3 protein: CASSLERTQYF. CDR3 DNA: TGTGCCAGCAGTTTAGAAAGGACACAGTACTTC.